These 3 T cell receptor beta chains originate from one sample sequenced in a study of T cells in Graves' hyperthyroidism and ophthalmopathy. Amplification yielded TCR beta CDR3 regions, with RNA transcripts as the source. Initially, a first-round RT-PCR of the TCR CDR3 employed the HTBI primer set. One entry per CDR3 protein, called by TCRdb with MiXCR from the multiplex PCR reads. The sample records 600,000 to 650,000 distinct CDR3 sequences, around 15% being singletons. Sequenced: blood. These receptors all stem from a young woman with Graves' hyperthyroidism.

The table lists this clonotype with many counts. The chain recombines TRBV20-1 with TRBJ2-5; tentative D call: TRBD2 (5 bases). This CDR3 has 11 amino acids. V lost 6 bases and J 7 bases, leaving 12 bases between the germline ends. Per germline, CDR1 DFQATT and CDR2 SNEGSKA (reference sequence). The CDR3 sequence is CSAQLEGTQYF. CDR3 sequence (DNA): TGCAGTGCACAGCTAGAGGGGACCCAGTACTTC.

This clonotype was detected only a few times. The rearrangement uses TRBV5-1 and TRBJ2-6, with D maybe TRBD1 (6 bases). Per germline, CDR1 SGHRS and CDR2 YFSETQ. Trimming shortened V by 4 bases and J by 4 bases, and 12 bases separated the two germline ends. The CDR3 covers 15 residues. Written as DNA, the CDR3 is TGCGCCAGCAGCCGTGGGGGCGCGGGGGCCAACGTCCTGACTTTC. Amino acid sequence: CASSRGGAGANVLTF.

This clonotype was counted ten times or more. The chain carries TRBV11-2 and TRBJ2-5; 12 bases fit TRBD1. With V trimmed by 1 base and J by 4 bases, 4 bases remained unmatched. The CDR3 is 16 residues long. Looked up from germline, CDR1 is SGHAT and CDR2 is FQNNGV. CDR3 protein: CASSLVGTGGAETQYF. The CDR3, as DNA: TGTGCCAGCAGCTTAGTCGGGACAGGGGGCGCAGAGACCCAGTACTTC. The complete variable domain, with remaining parts taken from reference TRBV11-2 and TRBJ2-5, reads EAGVAQSPRYKIIEKRQSVAFWCNPISGHATLYWYQQILGQGPKLLIQFQNNGVVDDSQLPKDRFSAERLKGVDSTLKIQPAKLEDSAVYLCASSLVGTGGAETQYFGPGTRLLVL.